Listed below are T cell receptor beta chains from one sample, sequenced in a study of CD8 T cells in Susac syndrome. TCRdb fed the immunoSEQ multiplex PCR reads into MiXCR, producing one record per CDR3 protein. Counted here are about 180,000 distinct CDR3 sequences, 90% to 97% occurring once; the ten biggest clones make up roughly 0.095%. Sequencing was carried out using CD4+ T cells from PBMCs. These receptors all come from a human donor with multiple sclerosis. Both conserved end residues are part of each CDR3. The order of the fields is J gene, V gene, CDR3 protein.

TRBJ2-3 | TRBV7-9 | CASSDNYGLTDTQYF
TRBJ2-5 | TRBV6-5 | CASSYGGSGVETQYF
TRBJ2-7 | TRBV25-1 | CASSDIAGTGSYEQYF
TRBJ2-2 | TRBV5-6 | CASSPTGQQNTGELFF
TRBJ2-3 | TRBV7-8 | CASSPGVHRFTDTQYF
TRBJ1-2 | TRBV4-3 | CASSQDANNYGYTF
TRBJ1-1 | TRBV18 | CASSPDHENTEAFF
TRBJ1-2 | TRBV3-1 | CASSLRGGGGYTF
TRBJ2-2 | TRBV20-1 | CSAREQGMNTGELFF
TRBJ2-3 | TRBV6-2/TRBV6-3 | CASSQSGDTQYF
TRBJ2-5 | TRBV27 | CASRPGTGGVETQYF
TRBJ1-6 | TRBV7-8 | CASSPWTGLGSPLHF
TRBJ2-1 | TRBV20-1 | CSARVIPSGGPSYNEQFF
TRBJ2-1 | TRBV4-1 | CASSRNGRQASYNEQFF
TRBJ2-7 | TRBV7-2 | CASSLAAGTSGGRNEQYF
TRBJ1-2 | TRBV20-1 | CSASGTANGYTF
TRBJ2-1 | TRBV3-1 | CASSQGPYNEQFF
TRBJ1-2 | TRBV9 | CASSAGSYGYTF
TRBJ2-3 | TRBV5-1 | CASSQLASTDTQYF
TRBJ1-2 | TRBV5-6 | CASSSGISQGANYGYTF
TRBJ2-6 | TRBV15 | CATSRPSSGANVLTF
TRBJ2-5 | TRBV24-1 | CATSQGAEETQYF
TRBJ2-1 | TRBV7-2 | CASSLISAGNEQFF
TRBJ2-5 | TRBV2 | CASGNIQRQETQYF
TRBJ2-1 | TRBV6-2/TRBV6-3 | CASTSDRYNEQFF
TRBJ2-1 | TRBV6-5 | CASSRGDRNEQFF
TRBJ2-3 | TRBV27 | CASSLSSGGSTQYF
TRBJ1-2 | TRBV29-1 | CSVPTPVGDYGYTF
TRBJ2-2 | TRBV30 | CAWRPPYDPGLFF
TRBJ2-1 | TRBV7-2 | CASSLTDSGYNEQFF
TRBJ1-5 | TRBV23-1 | CASSLPGPVPNQPQHF
TRBJ2-7 | TRBV7-9 | CASSPIMPGGGRSYEQYF
TRBJ2-5 | TRBV6-2/TRBV6-3 | CASSSHFRTGEETQYF
TRBJ2-4 | TRBV11-2 | CASSPFGAGGNIQYF
TRBJ1-5 | TRBV20-1 | CSAPSGVTSNQPQHF
TRBJ2-5 | TRBV6-1 | CASSVRRKGETQYF
TRBJ2-7 | TRBV4-3 | CASSQNEQGGSYEQYF
TRBJ2-5 | TRBV5-1 | CASSLRPQETQYF
TRBJ2-5 | TRBV20-1 | CSASVIQETQYF
TRBJ1-2 | TRBV4-2 | CASSQDRELNYGYTF
TRBJ1-6 | TRBV20-1 | CSAADASDSPLHF
TRBJ2-1 | TRBV20-1 | CSAEESIPWNEQFF
TRBJ2-5 | TRBV12-3/TRBV12-4 | CASSRDLQETQYF
TRBJ2-5 | TRBV24-1 | CATSDTKTGGRAQYF
TRBJ2-1 | TRBV20-1 | CSVGAFSGNEQFF
TRBJ2-7 | TRBV20-1 | CSAKRAVAYEQYF
TRBJ1-2 | TRBV30 | CAWSKQTLLYYGYTF
TRBJ2-5 | TRBV20-1 | CSGRWEQETQYF
TRBJ2-5 | TRBV12-3/TRBV12-4 | CASSRLAGASYQETQYF
TRBJ1-5 | TRBV30 | CAWRQGGNQPQHF
TRBJ1-2 | TRBV10-3 | CAIIGDDGARGYGYTF
TRBJ2-7 | TRBV7-2 | CASSYRGGYEQYF